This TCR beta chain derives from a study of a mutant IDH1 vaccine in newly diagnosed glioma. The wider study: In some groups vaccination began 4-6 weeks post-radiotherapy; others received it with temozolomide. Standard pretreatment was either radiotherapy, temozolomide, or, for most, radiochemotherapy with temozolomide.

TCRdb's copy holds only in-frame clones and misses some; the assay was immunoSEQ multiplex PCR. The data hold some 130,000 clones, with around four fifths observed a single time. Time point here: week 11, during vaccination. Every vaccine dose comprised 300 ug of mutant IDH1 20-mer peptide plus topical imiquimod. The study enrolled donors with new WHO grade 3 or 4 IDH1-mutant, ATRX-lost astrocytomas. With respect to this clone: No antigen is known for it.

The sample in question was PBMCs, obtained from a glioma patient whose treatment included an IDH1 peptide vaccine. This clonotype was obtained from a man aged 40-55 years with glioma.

For the CDR3, the DNA is TGTGCCAGCAGCCAGGACAGGCTGACTTCTAACTATGGCTACACCTTC. Residues: CASSQDRLTSNYGYTF. This chain joins TRBV7-9 and TRBJ1-2; 7 bases align to TRBD1. The CDR3 is made up of 16 amino acids. J gave up 0 bases and V 5 bases, and 9 bases lay outside the gene matches. Germline V gives CDR1 SEHNR, CDR2 FQNEAQ (reference sequence).